This TCR beta chain was retrieved from a study of cytomegalovirus exposure and HLA in healthy donors. Background on the study: A data release that came early held roughly 90 million unique TCRs from HLA-typed donors.

Findings and caveats of the study: Several of the most significant clusters appeared, in a later analysis, to be linked to common viral pathogens.

PCR primers comprised 60 Vbeta and 13 Jbeta primers. As processed by the authors: In a later analysis, the count reached some 88 million unique TCR beta chains, with about 9.9 million shared. Sequenced by immunoSEQ multiplex PCR; TCRdb stores in-frame clones only, minus some. D and trimming were read from the DNA, whereas the V and J calls and clone size are those reported in that table. Of a few hundred thousand clones detected, roughly 80% appear once; the ten largest clones hold about 3%. Note on this clone: Its antigen is as yet unknown.

This CDR3 contains 16 residues. V lost 6 bases to trimming and J lost 6 bases; unmatched junction nucleotides: 9. The V gene's germline CDR1 is ENHRY and CDR2 SYGVKD. This chain joins TRBV10-3 and TRBJ2-1, with 12 bases lining up with TRBD2. The origin of this receptor is a man under 40 in good health and CMV-seronegative. Sequenced input: PBMCs. The CDR3 DNA sequence: TGTGCCATCAGAACGCAAACTAGCGGGGGGCTCAATGAGCAGTTCTTC. This sequence encodes CAIRTQTSGGLNEQFF.